The next 17 T cell receptor beta chains were all read from a single sample in a study of T-cell memory formation after mild COVID-19. TCRdb re-analysed the 5' RACE reads in MiXCR, keeping a single row per CDR3 protein. In the table there are 100,000 to 140,000 distinct CDR3 sequences, around 14% of which are singletons. Sequencing was performed on PBMCs or a T cell subset sorted from them (not recorded which). The receptors were sampled from a man between 18 and 29 years old who had mild COVID-19 (a few samples of this study predate the infection). Cell type and time point are not known.

The gene calls are TRBV9 and TRBJ1-1, with D unclear. The CDR3 has 14 amino acids. Germline CDR1 is SGDLS and CDR2 is YYNGEE. V was shortened by 4 bases and J by 4 bases, with 14 bases between the two germline ends. CDR3 residues: CASSPTRGSTEAFF. CDR3 bases: TGTGCCAGCAGCCCTACTAGAGGGAGCACTGAAGCTTTCTTT.

The chain combines TRBV9 with TRBJ1-3; D is unclear. CDR1 is SGDLS and CDR2 is YYNGEE in the germline V gene. The CDR3 contains 14 residues. V was trimmed by 3 bases and J by 4 bases, leaving 11 bases between them. CDR3 in amino acids: CASSGRREGNTIYF. DNA of the CDR3: TGTGCCAGCAGCGGGCGTCGCGAGGGAAACACCATATATTTT.

A few counts support this clonotype. As DNA, the CDR3 is TGTGCCACCAGTGACTCGGACAGGATGCACACAGATACGCAGTATTTT. Translation gives CATSDSDRMHTDTQYF. This sequence joins TRBV24-1 and TRBJ2-3; 7 bases fit TRBD1. Germline lookup yields CDR1 KGHDR and CDR2 SFDVKD. Losses at the gene ends were 4 bases for V and 2 bases for J; bases not matched to a gene: 8. This CDR3 is built from 16 residues.

The table lists this clonotype with many counts. The DNA for the CDR3 is TGTGCCAGCAGCCATTGGGATCCTACTAGTGGCTACACCTTC. Translating it yields CASSHWDPTSGYTF. The chain carries TRBV3-1 and TRBJ1-2, with no clear D. CDR3 size: 14 residues. Deletions cut 3 bases from V and 7 bases from J, with 15 bases between. Looked up from germline, CDR1 is LGHDT and CDR2 is YNNKEL (reference sequence).

V and J are TRBV20-1 and TRBJ1-1, with a possible D match to TRBD1 (5 bases). CDR3 length: 15 amino acids. Trimming shortened V by 6 bases and J by 0 bases, and 17 bases separated the two germline ends. The germline V gene encodes CDR1 DFQATT and CDR2 SNEGSKA (reference sequence). CDR3 sequence: CSAPGPLSMNTEAFF. In DNA, the CDR3 is TGCAGTGCCCCAGGGCCCCTTTCCATGAACACTGAAGCTTTCTTT.

The chain combines TRBV6-5 with TRBJ2-1; a possible D gene is TRBD1 (5 bases). Looked up from germline, CDR1 is MNHEY and CDR2 is SVGAGI. CDR3 length: 16 amino acids. Trimming pared 2 bases from V and 7 bases from J, leaving 18 bases between. CDR3 in amino acids: CASSYTTGWSRNEQFF. The CDR3 DNA reads as TGTGCCAGCAGTTACACAACAGGTTGGTCGCGGAATGAGCAGTTCTTC.

This clonotype has a handful of counts. This sequence joins TRBV4-1 and TRBJ2-3, with TRBD2 matching 8 bases. The CDR3 extends over 17 amino acids. With 1 base clipped from V and 2 bases from J, the junction kept 8 bases outside the gene matches. Per germline, CDR1 MGHRA and CDR2 YSYEKL. The CDR3 DNA follows: TGCGCCAGCAGCCAAGGGGCGGGGGGCCAAGACACAGATACGCAGTATTTT. The encoded protein is CASSQGAGGQDTDTQYF.

The chain joins TRBV5-1 to TRBJ2-6; D gene unclear. The CDR3 has 17 amino acids. Germline loops: CDR1 SGHRS, CDR2 YFSETQ. V lost 0 bases and J lost 0, with 10 bases in between. In nucleotides, the CDR3 is TGCGCCAGCAGCTTGGAAGGATCGGCCTCTGGGGCCAACGTCCTGACTTTC. Translation: CASSLEGSASGANVLTF.

The V gene is TRBV7-9, the J gene TRBJ2-7; no reliable D call. V was trimmed by 3 bases and J by 1 base, leaving 13 bases between them. Germline CDR1 and CDR2: SEHNR and FQNEAQ (reference sequence). This CDR3 region has 15 residues. Here the CDR3 reads CASSFNTGRSYEQYV. The CDR3, as DNA: TGTGCCAGCAGCTTCAACACTGGACGGTCCTACGAGCAGTACGTC.

The rearrangement links TRBV2 to TRBJ2-2; maybe TRBD2 (6 bases). The CDR3 is made up of 17 amino acids. V was shortened by 2 bases and J by 5 bases, with 18 bases between the two germline ends. Germline V gene lookup returns CDR1 SNHLY and CDR2 FYNNEI. CDR3 in DNA: TGTGCCAGCAGTGAATTGGTACCTGGGGGGTCAACCGGGGAGCTGTTTTTT. Encoded protein: CASSELVPGGSTGELFF. Using reference TRBV2 and TRBJ2-2 for the parts outside the CDR3, the full variable domain is EPEVTQTPSHQVTQMGQEVILRCVPISNHLYFYWYRQILGQKVEFLVSFYNNEISEKSEIFDDQFSVERPDGSNFTLKIRSTKLEDSAMYFCASSELVPGGSTGELFFGEGSRLTVL.

Ten or more counts support this clonotype. The CDR3 spells CASSPFVGNPQETQYF. For the CDR3, the DNA is TGTGCCAGCAGCCCCTTCGTGGGGAACCCACAAGAGACCCAGTACTTC. V and J are TRBV11-1 and TRBJ2-5; D uncertain. Per germline, CDR1 SGHAT and CDR2 FQDESV (reference sequence). V lost 5 bases to trimming and J lost 2 bases, with 18 bases between them. This CDR3 is built from 16 residues.

The chain uses TRBV27 and TRBJ2-2, with D perhaps matching TRBD2 (7 bases). The CDR3 consists of 14 residues. Germline values: CDR1 MNHEY, CDR2 SMNVEV (reference sequence). Trimming stripped 9 bases from V and 6 bases from J, with 17 bases between. CDR3 bases: TGTGCCAGTGGGGCGGGGGCAGGACCCGGGGAGCTGTTTTTT. Its protein is CASGAGAGPGELFF.

This clonotype was recorded a few times. V is TRBV29-1 and J is TRBJ1-5, with TRBD1 matching over 8 bases. Germline V gene sequence: CDR1 SQVTM, CDR2 ANQGSEA. The CDR3 runs 16 residues. V shed 4 bases, J shed 2 bases, and the junction held 10 bases outside the gene matches. CDR3 sequence: CSVGCGTGGGNQPQHF. The DNA for the CDR3 is TGCAGCGTTGGATGCGGCACAGGGGGAGGCAATCAGCCCCAGCATTTT.

At least ten counts were recorded for this clonotype. The V and J genes are TRBV6-5 and TRBJ1-6, with D tentatively TRBD1 (5 bases). Trimming removed 0 bases at V and 14 bases at J, with 11 bases between. The CDR3 length is 13 residues. The germline V gene encodes CDR1 MNHEY and CDR2 SVGAGI. The CDR3 DNA reads as TGTGCCAGCAGTTACTCGATTGCGGGGGCCCTCCACTTT. Its translation: CASSYSIAGALHF.

In this sample, this clonotype turned up a few times. This chain uses TRBV7-9 with TRBJ1-2; TRBD1 matches at 7 bases. The CDR3 has 11 residues. Germline CDR1 SEHNR, CDR2 FQNEAQ (reference sequence). The ends lost 8 bases at V and 8 bases at J; junction bases unmatched: 5. CDR3 residues: CASPGGEGYTF. CDR3 sequence (DNA): TGTGCCAGCCCAGGGGGAGAGGGCTACACCTTC.

This clonotype was counted at least ten times. V usage is TRBV4-1 and J usage is TRBJ2-7; D possibly corresponds to TRBD1 (7 bases). Trimming stripped 1 base from V and 4 bases from J, with 11 bases between. This CDR3 is 14 amino acids long. Looked up from germline, CDR1 is MGHRA and CDR2 is YSYEKL. DNA for the CDR3: TGCGCCAGCAGCCAAGCGGAGGGGGCTTACGAGCAGTACGTC. Its translation is CASSQAEGAYEQYV.

The chain combines TRBV27 with TRBJ2-7; D could derive from TRBD1 or TRBD2 (6 bases each). Germline loops: CDR1 MNHEY, CDR2 SMNVEV (reference sequence). The CDR3 totals 11 residues. V was shortened by 7 bases and J by 5 bases, with 9 bases between the two germline ends. CDR3 bases: TGTGCCAGCACCCGGGGGCACGAGCAGTACTTC. Encoded protein: CASTRGHEQYF.